This T cell receptor beta chain was sequenced during a study of shared clonotypes between healthy human individuals. This CDR3 has 12 residues. Germline CDR1 reads SGHAT; CDR2 reads FQNNGV. The ends were cut back, 5 bases at V and 3 bases at J, with 5 bases in the middle. Repertoires were generated with immunoSEQ multiplex PCR, while TCRdb's copy carries only in-frame clones and drops some. The top ten hold less than 1.5% of the sample, which has about 2 million clones, 85% to 95% seen once. CD45RO-negative cells were positively selected for CCR7, leaving out terminally differentiated effector memory CD45RA+ cells.

The sequence came from a man in his late teens or twenties in good health. The source material was naive CD8+ T cells sorted from blood. V usage is TRBV11-2 and J usage is TRBJ2-1, with a weak D call TRBD2 (5 bases). The CDR3 DNA reads TGTGCCAGCAGCACTAGCTACAATGAGCAGTTCTTC. Its translation is CASSTSYNEQFF.